This T cell receptor beta chain was identified during a study of cytomegalovirus exposure and HLA in healthy donors. The germline CDR1 and CDR2 sequences are MDHEN and SYDVKM. This CDR3 has 18 residues. Trimming shortened V by 6 bases and J by 6 bases, and 30 bases separated the two germline ends. General study points: Most TCR sequences proved rare, with some public TCRs found in many donors.

Comment on this clone: The antigen is unknown.

The study ran its PCR with 60 Vbeta and 13 Jbeta primers. This table comes from immunoSEQ multiplex PCR, and its TCRdb copy is limited to in-frame clones, with some not included. The table includes more than 100,000 clones, 50% to 65% detected once. The sequence was collected from a man aged 35 to 55 in good health and CMV-seropositive. The J gene is TRBJ2-7, the V gene TRBV28; tentatively, D is TRBD2 (8 bases). Sequenced sample: PBMCs. The CDR3: CASRPTGKRERGGREQYF. In DNA form, the CDR3 reads TGTGCCAGCAGACCGACAGGGAAGCGGGAGAGAGGAGGGCGCGAGCAGTACTTC.